One and the same sample provided the 16 T cell receptor beta chains below, sequenced in a study of blood T cell repertoires in COVID-19. Measured with immunoSEQ multiplex PCR; TCRdb has only the in-frame clones, and not every one. This sample has 210,000 or so clones, with roughly 79% found just once. The sequenced sample consisted of PBMCs or T cells enriched from blood (not recorded which). The receptor set was obtained from a woman between 45 and 65 years old with acute COVID-19.

V is TRBV7-9 and J is TRBJ1-1, with 8 positions matching TRBD1. There are 15 residues in the CDR3. V trimming: 5 bases; J trimming: 0 bases; junction bases outside the gene matches: 5. The germline V gene has CDR1 SEHNR and CDR2 FQNEAQ (reference sequence). The CDR3 nucleotides are TGTGCCAGCAGCCACCAACAGGGGGTGAACACTGAAGCTTTCTTT. This encodes CASSHQQGVNTEAFF.

The chain joins TRBV14 to TRBJ1-4; TRBD1 aligns across 7 bases. Per the germline V gene, CDR1 is SGHDN and CDR2 is FVKESK. This CDR3 spans 14 amino acids. Trimming took 1 base from V and 8 from J; bases not matched to a gene: 4. The CDR3 sequence: CASSQGQGSEKLFF. DNA for the CDR3: TGTGCCAGCAGCCAAGGACAGGGATCCGAAAAACTGTTTTTT.

CDR3 coding DNA: TGTGCCAGCAGCATCCGACAGGGGTTAGAGACCCAGTACTTC. Protein product: CASSIRQGLETQYF. V and J are TRBV7-9 and TRBJ2-5; TRBD1 agrees at 8 bases. There are 14 residues in the CDR3. CDR1 and CDR2 (germline): SEHNR, FQNEAQ (reference sequence). With 5 bases clipped from V and 4 bases from J, the junction kept 6 bases outside the gene matches.

This clone has only one observation. The CDR3 loop reads CASGGGTTYTEAFF. The CDR3 nucleotides read TGTGCCAGCGGGGGGGGGACAACCTACACTGAAGCTTTCTTT. The chain joins TRBV6-5 to TRBJ1-1; D may be TRBD1 (6 bases). The CDR3 has 14 amino acids. Germline values: CDR1 MNHEY, CDR2 SVGAGI. The V and J ends lost 8 bases and 3 bases respectively, with 16 bases between them.

The chain recombines TRBV4-3 with TRBJ2-6, with D perhaps TRBD1 (5 bases). This CDR3 contains 18 residues. In germline, CDR1 is LGHNA, CDR2 YSLEER. V was clipped by 0 bases and J by 0 bases, with 12 bases between them. The CDR3 region is CASSQEGAYISGANVLTF. The CDR3, as DNA: TGCGCCAGCAGCCAAGAAGGGGCCTATATCTCTGGGGCCAACGTCCTGACTTTC.

The V and J genes are TRBV5-5 and TRBJ2-3, with no clear D. V lost 2 bases and J lost 0, with 16 bases in between. The germline V gene encodes CDR1 SGHKS and CDR2 YYEKEE (reference sequence). The CDR3 has 17 residues. DNA for the CDR3: TGTGCCAGCAGCTTCTTTGTGTATACGACTAGCACAGATACGCAGTATTTT. Its translation is CASSFFVYTTSTDTQYF. Using reference TRBV5-5 and TRBJ2-3 for the parts outside the CDR3, the full variable domain is DAGVTQSPTHLIKTRGQQVTLRCSPISGHKSVSWYQQVLGQGPQFIFQYYEKEERGRGNFPDRFSARQFPNYSSELNVNALLLGDSALYLCASSFFVYTTSTDTQYFGPGTRLTVL.

The rearrangement joins TRBV6-5 to TRBJ2-1; 14 bases agree with TRBD2. Unmatched junction bases numbered 1, after V lost 8 bases and J lost 4 bases. Germline V lookup: CDR1 MNHEY, CDR2 SVGAGI. CDR3 size: 14 residues. The CDR3 nucleotides are TGTGCCAGCTGGACTAGCGGGGGGTACAATGAGCAGTTCTTC. Amino acid sequence: CASWTSGGYNEQFF.

The rearrangement joins TRBV7-8 to TRBJ1-5; D gene ambiguous. From germline, CDR1 is SGHVS and CDR2 FQNEAQ. The V end lost 5 bases, the J end lost 0 bases, and 14 bases lay between the germline ends. CDR3 length: 16 residues. The CDR3 DNA reads TGTGCCAGCAGCCTAACCCGAGATTATAGCAATCAGCCCCAGCATTTT. It translates to CASSLTRDYSNQPQHF.

The chain carries TRBV18 and TRBJ1-4; 8 bases are shared with TRBD1. Germline lookup yields CDR1 KGHSH and CDR2 LQKENI. V gave up 6 bases and J gave up 3 bases; unmatched junction bases: 6. The CDR3 is 15 residues long. CDR3 protein: CASSRGQGPNEKLFF. CDR3 DNA: TGTGCCAGCTCCCGAGGACAGGGACCTAATGAAAAACTGTTTTTT.

The chain combines TRBV7-2 with TRBJ1-1; 7 bases fit TRBD1. The trim removed 5 bases at V and 4 bases at J, leaving 4 bases unmatched. This CDR3 has 13 amino acids. Germline-derived CDR1 and CDR2 are SGHTA and FQGNSA. The CDR3 region is CASSANRGTEAFF. The CDR3 DNA reads as TGTGCCAGCAGCGCAAACAGGGGCACTGAAGCTTTCTTT.

The chain links TRBV7-6 to TRBJ2-2, with TRBD1 identical over 8 bases. The CDR3 loop spans 15 amino acids. V lost 4 bases to trimming and J lost 1 base; unmatched junction nucleotides: 2. The V gene's germline CDR1 is SGHVS and CDR2 FNYEAQ. CDR3 sequence (DNA): TGTGCCAGCAGCTGGGGGACAGGGAACACCGGGGAGCTGTTTTTT. The encoded protein is CASSWGTGNTGELFF.

For this clone: Other DNA sequences in this sample translate to the same CDR3. V is TRBV18 and J is TRBJ1-1, with D possibly TRBD1 on 6 matching bases. The CDR3 is 14 residues long. Germline V gives CDR1 KGHSH, CDR2 LQKENI. V was trimmed by 4 bases and J by 1 base, leaving 10 bases between them. This CDR3 is CASSLGQRNTEAFF. CDR3 bases: TGTGCCAGCTCACTCGGACAGAGGAACACTGAAGCTTTCTTT. Using reference TRBV18 and TRBJ1-1 for the parts outside the CDR3, the full variable domain is NAGVMQNPRHLVRRRGQEARLRCSPMKGHSHVYWYRQLPEEGLKFMVYLQKENIIDESGMPKERFSAEFPKEGPSILRIQQVVRGDSAAYFCASSLGQRNTEAFFGQGTRLTVV.

The CDR3 DNA sequence: TGCGCCAGCTTTGAGGGACAGGGAATTTCACCCCTCCACTTT. This encodes CASFEGQGISPLHF. V and J are TRBV5-1 and TRBJ1-6; 9 bases fit TRBD1. CDR3 size: 14 residues. V lost 7 bases and J lost 9; bases outside the gene matches: 8. CDR1 and CDR2 from the germline V gene are SGHRS and YFSETQ.

The chain links TRBV4-3 to TRBJ2-3; the match to TRBD2 covers 11 bases. The CDR3 sequence is 16 residues long. The V gene end was trimmed by 1 base and the J gene end by 0 bases; junction bases not matched to a gene: 0. Germline CDR1 is LGHNA and CDR2 is YSLEER. CDR3 coding DNA: TGCGCCAGCAGCCAAGGACTAGCGGGGAGCACAGATACGCAGTATTTT. Protein: CASSQGLAGSTDTQYF.

The V call is TRBV7-2, the J call TRBJ2-1; 8 bases are a match to TRBD2. Germline trimming cut 5 bases from V and 9 bases from J; bases unmatched to any gene: 15. There are 16 residues in the CDR3. Germline CDR1 is SGHTA and CDR2 is FQGNSA. The CDR3: CASSTQPPSGSAEQFF. The CDR3 DNA reads TGTGCCAGCAGCACACAACCCCCTAGCGGGTCGGCTGAGCAGTTCTTC.

The gene calls are TRBV7-2 and TRBJ1-5; D perhaps matches TRBD1 (6 bases). The germline gives CDR1 SGHTA, CDR2 FQGNSA. V was cut by 5 bases and J by 2 bases, with 13 bases left in between. The CDR3 sequence is 15 residues long. The CDR3 here is CASSLQGSRNQPQHF. CDR3 sequence (DNA): TGTGCCAGCAGCCTACAGGGTAGCCGCAATCAGCCCCAGCATTTT.